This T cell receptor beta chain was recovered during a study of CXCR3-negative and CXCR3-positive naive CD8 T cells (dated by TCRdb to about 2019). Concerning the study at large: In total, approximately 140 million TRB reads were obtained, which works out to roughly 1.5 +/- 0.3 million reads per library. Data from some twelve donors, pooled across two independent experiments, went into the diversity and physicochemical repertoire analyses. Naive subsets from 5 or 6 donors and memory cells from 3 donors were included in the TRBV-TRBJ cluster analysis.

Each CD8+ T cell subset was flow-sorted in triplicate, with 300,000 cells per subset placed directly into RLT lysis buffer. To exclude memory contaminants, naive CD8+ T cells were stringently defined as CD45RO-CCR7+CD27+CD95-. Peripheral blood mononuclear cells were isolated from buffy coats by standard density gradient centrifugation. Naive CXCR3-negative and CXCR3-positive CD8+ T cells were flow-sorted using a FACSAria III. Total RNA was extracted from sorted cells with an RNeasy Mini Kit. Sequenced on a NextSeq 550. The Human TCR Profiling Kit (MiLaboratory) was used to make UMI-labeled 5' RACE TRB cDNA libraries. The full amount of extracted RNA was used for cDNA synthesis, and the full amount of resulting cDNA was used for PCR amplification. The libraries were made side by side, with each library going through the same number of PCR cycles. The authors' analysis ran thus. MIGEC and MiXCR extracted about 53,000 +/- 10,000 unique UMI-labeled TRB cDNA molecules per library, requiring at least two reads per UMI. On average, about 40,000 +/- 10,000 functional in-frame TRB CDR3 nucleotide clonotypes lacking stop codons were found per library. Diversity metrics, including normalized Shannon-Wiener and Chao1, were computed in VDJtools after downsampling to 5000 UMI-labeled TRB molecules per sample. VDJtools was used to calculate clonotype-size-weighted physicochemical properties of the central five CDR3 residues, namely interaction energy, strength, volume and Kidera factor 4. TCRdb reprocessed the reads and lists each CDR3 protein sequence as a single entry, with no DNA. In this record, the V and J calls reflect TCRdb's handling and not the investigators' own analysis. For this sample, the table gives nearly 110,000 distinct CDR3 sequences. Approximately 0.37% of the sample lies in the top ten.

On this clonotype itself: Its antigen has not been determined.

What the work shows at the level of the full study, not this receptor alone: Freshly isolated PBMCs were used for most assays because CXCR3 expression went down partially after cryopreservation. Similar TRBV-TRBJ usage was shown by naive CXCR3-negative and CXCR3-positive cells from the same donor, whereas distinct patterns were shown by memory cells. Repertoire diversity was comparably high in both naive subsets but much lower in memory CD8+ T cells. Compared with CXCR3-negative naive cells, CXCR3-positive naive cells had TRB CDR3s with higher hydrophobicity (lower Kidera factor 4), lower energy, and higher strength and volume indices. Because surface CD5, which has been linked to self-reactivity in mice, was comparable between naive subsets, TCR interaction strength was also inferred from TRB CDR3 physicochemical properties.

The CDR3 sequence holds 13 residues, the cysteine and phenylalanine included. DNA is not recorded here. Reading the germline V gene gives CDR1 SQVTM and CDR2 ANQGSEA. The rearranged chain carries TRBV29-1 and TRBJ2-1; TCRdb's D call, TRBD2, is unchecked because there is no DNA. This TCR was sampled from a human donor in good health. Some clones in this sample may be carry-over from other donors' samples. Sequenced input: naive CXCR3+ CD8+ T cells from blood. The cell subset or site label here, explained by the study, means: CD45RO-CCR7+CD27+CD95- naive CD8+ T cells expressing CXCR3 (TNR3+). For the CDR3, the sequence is CSVVGRMSNEQFF.